Listed below are T cell receptor beta chains from one sample, sequenced in a study of T cell responses to AZD1222 COVID-19 vaccine. Clones were sequenced by immunoSEQ multiplex PCR, and TCRdb holds only the in-frame ones, with some missing. There are some 66,000 clones in the sample; roughly 84% occur only once, and 17% lies in the top ten. The sequencing here drew on peripheral blood, taken on day 0 of AZD1222 vaccination. These receptors came from an adult in good health. CDR3s include the opening cysteine and the closing phenylalanine or tryptophan. D genes are given only for firm matches. The size entry is marked missing in some rows and otherwise reads once, few, many or a size class.

cdr3_aa cdr3_nt clone_size j_call d_call v_call
CASSRRGANTGELFF TGTGCCAGCAGCCGCCGGGGGGCGAACACCGGGGAGCTGTTTTTT - TRBJ2-2 TRBD2 TRBV6-2/TRBV6-3
CASSKTSGRHNEQFF TGTGCCAGTAGTAAGACTAGCGGGAGACACAATGAGCAGTTCTTC - TRBJ2-1 TRBD2 TRBV19
CASSPQGIYGYTF TGTGCCAGCAGTCCGCAGGGGATCTATGGCTACACCTTC few TRBJ1-2 - TRBV28
CASRELAGERNEQFF TGTGCCAGTAGGGAACTAGCGGGAGAGCGTAATGAGCAGTTCTTC - TRBJ2-1 TRBD2 TRBV19
CASSSPGFDSPLHF TGTGCCAGCAGTTCCCCAGGGTTCGACTCACCCCTCCACTTT few TRBJ1-6 - TRBV6-5
CASSYRMAGGPGDEQYF TGTGCCAGCAGTTACCGGATGGCGGGGGGGCCAGGGGACGAGCAGTACTTC - TRBJ2-7 TRBD2 TRBV6-2/TRBV6-3
CASSPSGTGTYEQYF TGTGCCAGCAGCCCCTCCGGAACAGGGACGTACGAGCAGTACTTC - TRBJ2-7 - TRBV28
CASSQRSPQFF TGCGCCAGCAGCCAACGGAGTCCGCAGTTCTTC - TRBJ2-1 - TRBV4-1
CASSWRTQGNEQFF TGTGCCAGCAGCTGGCGGACTCAGGGAAATGAGCAGTTCTTC - TRBJ2-1 - TRBV11-3
CAWSVTSGGAAGELFF TGTGCCTGGAGTGTCACTAGCGGGGGGGCTGCCGGGGAGCTGTTTTTT - TRBJ2-2 TRBD2 TRBV30
CASSLVRDSNQPQHF TGTGCCAGCAGCTTAGTACGAGATAGCAATCAGCCCCAGCATTTT - TRBJ1-5 - TRBV7-2
CASSVTGTPEAFF TGTGCCAGCAGCGTGACCGGGACACCTGAAGCTTTCTTT few TRBJ1-1 - TRBV7-9
CASSYSVGRSEQFF TGTGCCAGCAGTTACTCCGTAGGGCGAAGTGAGCAGTTCTTC - TRBJ2-1 - TRBV6-5
CASGPRWTGPNQPQHF TGTGCCAGCGGCCCCCGCTGGACAGGGCCCAATCAGCCCCAGCATTTT - TRBJ1-5 TRBD1 TRBV27
CASSILAGGHKDEQFF TGTGCCAGCAGCATACTAGCGGGAGGGCATAAAGATGAGCAGTTCTTC few TRBJ2-1 TRBD2 TRBV13
CASSAGQGTYNEQFF TGTGCCAGCAGCGCCGGACAGGGGACCTACAATGAGCAGTTCTTC - TRBJ2-1 TRBD1 TRBV7-2
CASSLRQGDTEAFF TGTGCCAGCAGCTTAAGGCAGGGAGACACTGAAGCTTTCTTT - TRBJ1-1 - TRBV7-9
CASSLGGQLEAFF TGTGCCAGCAGCTTAGGGGGACAGCTTGAAGCTTTCTTT - TRBJ1-1 TRBD1 TRBV7-9
CASSLLQGNTIYF TGTGCCAGCAGTCTACTACAGGGAAACACCATATATTTT - TRBJ1-3 - TRBV12-3/TRBV12-4
CASSYSRRPIKQYF TGTGCCAGCAGTTACTCGCGCAGACCTATAAAGCAGTACTTC - TRBJ2-7 - TRBV6-2/TRBV6-3
CASSVDGGFTYEQYF TGTGCCAGCAGCGTGGACGGGGGTTTTACCTACGAGCAGTACTTC - TRBJ2-7 - TRBV11-2
CASSTGGNSPLHF TGTGCCAGTAGTACAGGGGGGAATTCACCCCTCCACTTT - TRBJ1-6 TRBD1 TRBV19
CASSSSGFQGHNEQFF TGTGCCAGCAGCTCGTCAGGTTTTCAGGGACACAATGAGCAGTTCTTC - TRBJ2-1 - TRBV7-2
CASSVGSGGNTEAFF TGTGCCAGCAGCGTAGGGTCCGGCGGAAACACTGAAGCTTTCTTT - TRBJ1-1 - TRBV9
CASAPGVINSPLHF TGTGCCAGCGCCCCAGGGGTTATTAATTCACCCCTCCACTTT - TRBJ1-6 - TRBV6-5
CASSPGTSGGVWEQFF TGCGCCAGCAGCCCCGGGACTAGCGGGGGGGTATGGGAGCAGTTCTTC - TRBJ2-1 TRBD2 TRBV4-3
CASSQRDRDNSPLHF TGTGCCAGCAGCCAAAGGGACAGGGACAATTCACCCCTCCACTTT - TRBJ1-6 TRBD1 TRBV5-8
CATSSPTGSYEQYF TGTGCCACTTCATCCCCGACAGGGTCTTACGAGCAGTACTTC - TRBJ2-7 TRBD1 TRBV25-1
CASSLRPPGTSGMGPYEQYF TGCGCCAGCAGCTTGAGGCCGCCCGGGACTAGCGGGATGGGGCCCTACGAGCAGTACTTC - TRBJ2-7 TRBD2 TRBV5-1
CASSLEAGGWPYEQYF TGTGCCAGCAGTTTAGAGGCGGGAGGGTGGCCCTACGAGCAGTACTTC - TRBJ2-7 TRBD2 TRBV27
CASSLGSAPGLAGAVGELFF TGTGCCAGCAGTTTAGGATCCGCCCCGGGACTAGCGGGAGCGGTCGGGGAGCTGTTTTTT - TRBJ2-2 TRBD2 TRBV27
CASSSPSSYEQYF TGTGCCAGCAGTTCTCCGAGCTCCTACGAGCAGTACTTC - TRBJ2-7 - TRBV5-6
CASSYGDGQPQHF TGTGCCAGCAGTTATGGGGACGGCCAGCCCCAGCATTTT - TRBJ1-5 - TRBV6-6
CASSGQGGGELFF TGTGCCAGCAGCGGACAGGGCGGCGGGGAGCTGTTTTTT - TRBJ2-2 TRBD1 TRBV6-4
CASSQGTGSSGWNEQFF TGCGCCAGCAGCCAAGGCACAGGGTCTAGCGGGTGGAATGAGCAGTTCTTC - TRBJ2-1 TRBD2 TRBV4-3
CASSERADNYGYTF TGTGCCAGCAGTGAAAGGGCTGACAACTATGGCTACACCTTC - TRBJ1-2 - TRBV6-1
CASSLPTGGRSGNTIYF TGTGCCAGCAGCTTGCCGACAGGGGGCCGTTCAGGAAACACCATATATTTT - TRBJ1-3 TRBD1 TRBV5-6
CATSRGLAGGPGNEQFF TGTGCCACCAGCAGAGGACTAGCGGGGGGGCCGGGAAATGAGCAGTTCTTC - TRBJ2-1 TRBD2 TRBV15
CASSEMWTGGYNEQFF TGTGCCAGCAGTGAGATGTGGACAGGTGGCTACAATGAGCAGTTCTTC - TRBJ2-1 TRBD1 TRBV2
CSADRVYGYTF TGCAGTGCCGACAGAGTCTATGGCTACACCTTC - TRBJ1-2 - TRBV20-1
CASSLERRIISRSPLHF TGTGCCAGCAGCTTGGAGAGGAGGATCATATCGCGATCACCCCTCCACTTT - TRBJ1-6 - TRBV5-8
CASSLDLGPNQPQHF TGTGCCAGCAGCTTAGACCTTGGGCCAAATCAGCCCCAGCATTTT - TRBJ1-5 - TRBV7-9
CASSRRVTEAFF TGTGCCAGTAGTCGCCGCGTAACTGAAGCTTTCTTT - TRBJ1-1 - TRBV19
CASSQEGEITDTQYF TGTGCCAGCAGCCAAGAAGGCGAAATCACAGATACGCAGTATTTT once TRBJ2-3 - TRBV3-1/TRBV3-2
CASSQVAGIEQYF TGCGCCAGCAGCCAAGTGGCCGGGATCGAGCAGTACTTC - TRBJ2-7 - TRBV4-3
CASSYLGHDTQYF TGTGCCAGCAGTTACCTGGGACATGATACGCAGTATTTT - TRBJ2-3 - TRBV6-2/TRBV6-3
CATSSRRGEQFF TGTGCCACCAGCAGTAGAAGGGGGGAACAGTTCTTC - TRBJ2-1 - TRBV15
CASSYGDLDTQYF TGTGCCAGCAGTTACGGGGACTTGGATACGCAGTATTTT - TRBJ2-3 - TRBV6-2/TRBV6-3
CAVNTAGNTDTQYF TGTGCCGTAAATACGGCTGGTAACACAGATACGCAGTATTTT once TRBJ2-3 - TRBV11-2
CASSVRTGTGELFF TGTGCCAGCAGCGTACGGACAGGGACCGGGGAGCTGTTTTTT - TRBJ2-2 TRBD1 TRBV9
CASSPGTQRTDTQYF TGTGCCAGCTCACCCGGAACGCAGCGCACAGATACGCAGTATTTT few TRBJ2-3 - TRBV18